This T cell receptor (beta chain) comes out of a study of shared clonotypes between healthy human individuals. Study context: Participating donors consisted of a couple of women and a few men aged 18 to 49.

Libraries were prepared by immunoSEQ multiplex PCR; TCRdb keeps only in-frame clonotypes and omits some of them. The sample has 550,000 to 700,000 clones, roughly 72% seen once. Germline loops: CDR1 SGHVS, CDR2 FQNEAQ. V gave up 3 bases and J gave up 3 bases; unmatched junction bases: 1. This CDR3 is 15 amino acids long. Division of CD4+ cells produced a CD45RA+ naive subset and a CD45RA-negative memory subset. The sample was memory CD4+ T cells sorted from blood. Subset denoted: CD45RA-negative fraction. The TCR originated in a woman under 40 in good health. This rearrangement joins TRBV7-8 to TRBJ2-5; 13 bases fit TRBD2. In DNA, the CDR3 is TGTGCCAGCAGCTTTACTAGCGGGAGGGAAGAGACCCAGTACTTC. Translating it yields CASSFTSGREETQYF.